A selection of T cell receptor beta chains follows, all from one sample in a study of identical twins. TCRdb independently ran MiXCR on the 5' RACE reads; one entry per CDR3 protein. Of nearly 200,000 distinct CDR3 sequences in the sample, around 15% were seen once. These data also featured in a second study, about T cells expressing NK-cell markers.

Sample: CD8+ T cells sorted from blood. These receptors were obtained from a young woman in good health. The CDR3 runs from the conserved cysteine through the conserved F or W. The D gene is left open where the match is weak. Clone size is not always given. Where it is, it says once, few, many or a class for expanded clones.

V	size	D	J	CDR3	DNA
TRBV27	NA	TRBD2	TRBJ2-1	CASGTSNEQFF	TGTGCCAGCGGGACTAGCAACGAGCAGTTCTTC
TRBV29-1	NA	NA	TRBJ2-7	CSVEGLSYEQYF	TGCAGCGTTGAGGGGCTATCCTACGAGCAGTACTTC
TRBV10-3	NA	NA	TRBJ2-2	CAFSFRGTKSANTGELFF	TGTGCCTTCAGTTTTCGAGGGACAAAGAGCGCGAACACCGGGGAGCTGTTTTTT
TRBV3-1	few	NA	TRBJ2-1	CASSHLQGYDEQFF	TGTGCCAGCAGCCATTTACAAGGGTACGATGAGCAGTTCTTC
TRBV6-1	NA	NA	TRBJ2-7	CASREGVSYEQYF	TGTGCCAGCAGGGAGGGCGTCTCCTACGAGCAGTACTTC
TRBV6-1	NA	TRBD1	TRBJ2-3	CASSEIGTADTQYF	TGTGCCAGCAGTGAAATCGGGACAGCAGATACGCAGTATTTT
TRBV14	few	TRBD2	TRBJ2-3	CASSPGGHYTQYF	TGTGCCAGCAGCCCGGGGGGGCACTATACGCAGTATTTT
TRBV20-1	many	TRBD2	TRBJ2-1	CSAFGGRAMDEQFF	TGCAGTGCTTTCGGCGGGAGGGCCATGGATGAGCAGTTCTTC
TRBV5-6	many	NA	TRBJ1-1	CASSLVLEENAFF	TGTGCCAGCAGCTTGGTGTTAGAAGAAAACGCTTTCTTT
TRBV5-1	few	NA	TRBJ2-1	CASSFRYEQFF	TGCGCCAGCAGCTTTCGGTACGAGCAGTTCTTC
TRBV5-1	NA	TRBD2	TRBJ2-7	CASRRGTSGRRLPYEQYF	TGCGCCAGCAGAAGGGGGACTAGCGGGAGACGGTTACCCTACGAGCAGTACTTC
TRBV6-6	NA	NA	TRBJ1-6	CASAQGYNSPLHF	TGTGCCTCCGCCCAGGGGTATAATTCACCCCTCCACTTT
TRBV10-3	many	TRBD1	TRBJ2-7	CAISESGQSYEQYF	TGTGCCATCAGTGAGTCGGGACAGTCCTACGAGCAGTACTTC
TRBV11-3	NA	NA	TRBJ2-1	CASSLRTGEQFF	TGTGCCAGCAGCTTAAGAACGGGTGAGCAGTTCTTC
TRBV7-2	NA	NA	TRBJ2-2	CASSLGPRFGELFF	TGTGCCAGCAGCTTAGGCCCCCGATTTGGGGAGCTGTTTTTT
TRBV11-1	NA	TRBD2	TRBJ2-1	CASSPRTGTSGPRRIDEQFF	TGTGCCAGCAGCCCACGGACCGGGACTAGCGGCCCTCGGAGGATCGATGAGCAGTTCTTC
TRBV28	few	TRBD2	TRBJ2-3	CASSLERGDDTQYF	TGTGCCAGCAGTTTGGAGCGGGGGGACGATACGCAGTATTTT
TRBV7-9	NA	NA	TRBJ1-2	CASSFAADGYTF	TGTGCCAGCAGCTTTGCTGCGGACGGCTACACCTTC
TRBV9	NA	NA	TRBJ1-1	CASSSPPAFF	TGTGCCAGCAGCTCCCCACCCGCTTTCTTT
TRBV6-5	few	NA	TRBJ2-5	CASSYRSQETQYF	TGTGCCAGCAGTTACCGGTCCCAAGAGACCCAGTACTTC
TRBV4-1	few	TRBD1	TRBJ2-7	CASSPDRASYEQYF	TGCGCCAGCAGCCCGGACAGGGCTTCCTACGAGCAGTACTTC
TRBV7-2	many	NA	TRBJ2-7	CASSLEGLGSYEQYF	TGTGCCAGCAGCTTAGAGGGGCTTGGATCCTACGAGCAGTACTTC
TRBV2	NA	TRBD2	TRBJ2-7	CASSVSSGSYAEQYF	TGTGCCAGCAGTGTGAGTAGCGGGAGTTATGCCGAGCAGTACTTC
TRBV14	NA	NA	TRBJ1-2	CASSDRSYGYTF	TGTGCCAGCAGCGACAGGTCCTATGGCTACACCTTC
TRBV4-3	many	NA	TRBJ2-1	CASSSTSYNEQFF	TGCGCCAGCAGCTCGACCAGCTACAATGAGCAGTTCTTC
TRBV6-2/TRBV6-3	few	NA	TRBJ2-7	CASSQTRLYEQYF	TGTGCCAGCAGTCAGACTAGACTCTACGAGCAGTACTTC
TRBV5-5	few	TRBD2	TRBJ2-3	CASSSGLAGVTDTQYF	TGTGCCAGCAGCTCCGGACTAGCGGGGGTCACAGATACGCAGTATTTT
TRBV27	NA	NA	TRBJ2-7	CASSFTRQSNEQYF	TGTGCCAGCAGTTTCACCCGACAGTCCAACGAGCAGTACTTC
TRBV12-3/TRBV12-4	many	TRBD2	TRBJ2-1	CASRAPLARGDYNEQFF	TGTGCCAGCCGCGCCCCCCTGGCCCGGGGGGACTACAATGAGCAGTTCTTC
TRBV29-1	few	TRBD2	TRBJ2-3	CSVESRGGLTDTQYF	TGCAGCGTTGAATCTCGCGGGGGGCTCACAGATACGCAGTATTTT
TRBV10-3	few	TRBD2	TRBJ2-7	CAIRAGTIEQYF	TGTGCCATCAGGGCCGGGACTATCGAGCAGTACTTC
TRBV27	NA	NA	TRBJ2-7	CASGPTTGSYEQYF	TGTGCCAGCGGTCCGACGACAGGTAGCTACGAGCAGTACTTC
TRBV7-9	NA	TRBD1	TRBJ2-5	CASSPTGGRETQYF	TGTGCCAGCAGCCCCACAGGGGGCAGAGAGACCCAGTACTTC
TRBV12-3/TRBV12-4	NA	TRBD1	TRBJ2-5	CASSWGTGTETQYF	TGTGCCAGCAGTTGGGGGACAGGGACAGAGACCCAGTACTTC
TRBV3-1	NA	TRBD1	TRBJ2-2	CASSQMTGGNTGELFF	TGTGCCAGCAGCCAGATGACAGGGGGCAACACCGGGGAGCTGTTTTTT
TRBV5-6	NA	TRBD1	TRBJ2-2	CASSRGTGAAGELFF	TGTGCCAGCAGCCGTGGGACAGGGGCGGCCGGGGAGCTGTTTTTT
TRBV5-1	NA	TRBD2	TRBJ2-3	CASNLGLAGVDTQYF	TGCGCCAGCAACCTTGGACTAGCGGGAGTAGATACGCAGTATTTT
TRBV12-3/TRBV12-4	NA	NA	TRBJ2-7	CASTPTGSYEQYF	TGTGCCAGCACCCCGACAGGCTCCTACGAGCAGTACTTC
TRBV27	few	NA	TRBJ2-7	CASSSPSAGLGGEQYF	TGTGCCAGCAGTTCCCCATCGGCTGGGTTGGGAGGCGAGCAGTACTTC
TRBV20-1	NA	NA	TRBJ2-3	CSAPWDLTRDTQYF	TGCAGTGCCCCTTGGGATCTTACGAGGGATACGCAGTATTTT
TRBV20-1	NA	TRBD2	TRBJ2-1	CSARIAGAAYNEQFF	TGCAGTGCTAGGATAGCGGGAGCAGCGTACAATGAGCAGTTCTTC
TRBV29-1	few	NA	TRBJ2-2	CSVEDPEVSRELFF	TGCAGCGTTGAAGATCCAGAAGTTTCCCGGGAGCTGTTTTTT
TRBV12-3/TRBV12-4	NA	NA	TRBJ2-7	CASSPSPPTLPYEQYF	TGTGCCAGCAGTCCGTCCCCGCCGACGCTCCCTTACGAGCAGTACTTC
TRBV4-3	NA	NA	TRBJ2-7	CASSHQLGSSYEQYF	TGCGCCAGCAGCCATCAACTGGGGAGCTCCTACGAGCAGTACTTC
TRBV6-5	few	NA	TRBJ2-5	CATETQYF	TGTGCCACCGAGACCCAGTACTTC
TRBV6-5	NA	NA	TRBJ1-1	CASSYSPEVMNTEAFF	TGTGCCAGCAGTTACTCTCCTGAGGTAATGAACACTGAAGCTTTCTTT
TRBV11-1	few	TRBD1	TRBJ2-6	CASSFRDRLSSGANVLTF	TGTGCCAGCAGCTTCCGGGACAGACTTAGCTCTGGGGCCAACGTCCTGACTTTC
TRBV6-2/TRBV6-3	NA	NA	TRBJ2-1	CASSPGALNEQFF	TGTGCCAGCAGTCCGGGGGCTCTCAATGAGCAGTTCTTC
TRBV20-1	NA	NA	TRBJ2-3	CSASQTSGGPDTQYF	TGCAGTGCTTCTCAGACTAGTGGGGGGCCAGATACGCAGTATTTT
TRBV20-1	few	TRBD2	TRBJ2-1	CSANPGLATSSYNEQFF	TGCAGTGCTAATCCGGGACTAGCAACGAGCTCCTACAATGAGCAGTTCTTC
TRBV12-3/TRBV12-4	many	NA	TRBJ2-1	CASSLNVLRGDEQFF	TGTGCCAGCAGTCTAAACGTCCTCAGGGGGGATGAGCAGTTCTTC